This T cell receptor beta chain was sequenced in a study of blood T cell repertoires in COVID-19. Study context: The United States, Italy and Spain supplied acute and convalescent COVID-19 samples. T cells, B-cell-depleted T cells, or PBMCs supplied cDNA or gDNA.

The CDR3 covers 16 residues. Germline V gene lookup returns CDR1 LGHNA and CDR2 YSLEER. V dropped 0 bases and J dropped 3 bases, with 12 bases sitting between them. Per the original methods: Scientists estimated how many nucleated cells there were by amplifying reference gene primers. Profiled with immunoSEQ multiplex PCR; TCRdb holds only in-frame clones, not every one. That table supplies the V and J calls and clone size; D and trimming were determined from the DNA. The repertoire has approximately 160,000 clones, roughly 80% of them found once; the top ten carry approximately 8%. The chain couples TRBV4-3 to TRBJ1-5, with D unclear. Material for sequencing was peripheral blood. This receptor was identified in a man between 60 and 75 years old with acute or convalescent COVID-19. CDR3 region: CASSQDHGRFNQPQHF. In DNA, the CDR3 is TGCGCCAGCAGCCAAGATCATGGCAGGTTCAATCAGCCCCAGCATTTT.